One and the same sample provided the 10 T cell receptor beta chains below, sequenced in a study of blood T cell repertoires in COVID-19. Libraries were prepared by immunoSEQ multiplex PCR; TCRdb keeps only in-frame clonotypes and omits some of them. The table has 150,000 to 200,000 clones, 70% to 90% seen once. The sequenced sample was peripheral blood. These receptors all come from a man aged 55-75 years with COVID-19, enrolled during active disease.

The chain has TRBV29-1 and TRBJ2-2, with D tentatively TRBD1 (5 bases). The CDR3 has 13 residues. V was trimmed by 2 bases and J by 1 base, leaving 5 bases between them. Per the germline V gene, CDR1 is SQVTM and CDR2 is ANQGSEA. The CDR3: CSVEQGNTGELFF. The DNA for the CDR3 is TGCAGCGTTGAACAGGGGAACACCGGGGAGCTGTTTTTT.

The gene calls are TRBV27 and TRBJ2-7; 8 bases match TRBD1. The CDR3 extends over 12 amino acids. Per germline, CDR1 MNHEY and CDR2 SMNVEV (reference sequence). V was clipped by 6 bases and J by 7 bases; unmatched bases: 5. The CDR3 bases are TGTGCCAGCAGAAAACAGGGGGGAGAGCAGTACTTC. Amino acids: CASRKQGGEQYF.

The rearrangement uses TRBV28 and TRBJ1-2; TRBD1 matches 7 bases. V was pared by 11 bases and J by 6 bases, with 6 bases of the junction left unmatched. From germline, CDR1 is MDHEN and CDR2 SYDVKM. This CDR3 region has 11 residues. The CDR3 here is CAVGGKHGYTF. The CDR3 DNA sequence: TGTGCCGTAGGGGGCAAGCATGGCTACACCTTC.

This clone was observed a few times. The genes are TRBV6-2 or TRBV6-3 and TRBJ1-1; TRBD1 might be the D (6 bases). Germline lookup yields CDR1 MNHEY and CDR2 SVGEGT. This CDR3 is built from 13 residues. The germline V and J ends were trimmed by 4 bases and 11 bases, with 17 bases remaining between them. CDR3 protein: CASSLGGARRAFF. The CDR3 DNA reads as TGTGCCAGCAGTTTGGGGGGGGCCCGTCGGGCTTTCTTT.

V usage is TRBV10-3 and J usage is TRBJ1-2; TRBD1 agrees at 8 bases. Germline V lookup: CDR1 ENHRY, CDR2 SYGVKD. The V and J ends lost 0 bases and 3 bases, in that order; junction bases with no gene match: 9. The CDR3 is 17 residues long. This chain's CDR3 is CAISESYPRQGYYGYTF. In DNA form, the CDR3 reads TGTGCCATCAGTGAGTCCTATCCGCGACAGGGGTACTATGGCTACACCTTC.

The chain couples TRBV7-8 to TRBJ2-7; D may be TRBD1 (5 bases). V dropped 4 bases and J dropped 0 bases, with 10 bases sitting between them. From germline, CDR1 is SGHVS and CDR2 FQNEAQ. CDR3 length: 14 amino acids. This CDR3 is CASSSNRFSYEQYF. The CDR3, as DNA: TGTGCCAGCAGCTCAAACAGGTTCTCCTACGAGCAGTACTTC.

The chain combines TRBV9 with TRBJ2-3, with TRBD2 matching over 11 bases. Germline V CDR1 and CDR2: SGDLS, YYNGEE. This CDR3 is 16 amino acids long. With 4 bases clipped from V and 4 bases from J, the junction kept 8 bases outside the gene matches. CDR3 sequence (DNA): TGTGCCAGCAGCTCACAGACTAGCGGGGTCGCAGATACGCAGTATTTT. This encodes CASSSQTSGVADTQYF.

V gene TRBV11-3 combines with J gene TRBJ2-7; 9 positions agree with TRBD1. CDR1 is SGHNT and CDR2 is YENEEA in the germline V gene. The CDR3 sequence is 15 residues long. The V gene end was trimmed by 0 bases and the J gene end by 2 bases; junction bases not matched to a gene: 2. The DNA for the CDR3 is TGTGCCAGCAGCTTAGAGGGGACAGGGACCTACGAGCAGTACTTC. It yields the protein CASSLEGTGTYEQYF.

This clone was counted a single time. The chain recombines TRBV19 with TRBJ2-2, with D tentatively TRBD1 (5 bases). CDR1 and CDR2 (germline): LNHDA, SQIVND (reference sequence). Trimming cost V 3 bases and J 2 bases, with 13 bases left between them. The CDR3 loop spans 16 amino acids. The CDR3 nucleotides read TGTGCCAGTAGTATCCGTCAGGGTAAAAACACCGGGGAGCTGTTTTTT. This translates into CASSIRQGKNTGELFF.

This clone was seen once. J is TRBJ1-1 and V is TRBV2; D is ambiguous. Germline V gives CDR1 SNHLY, CDR2 FYNNEI. The CDR3 length is 12 residues. Trimming took off 3 bases at V and 11 bases at J, with 13 bases between the two ends. The DNA for the CDR3 is TGTGCCAGCAGTGATGGTCCCCTCGGGGCTTTCTTT. This translates into CASSDGPLGAFF.